The rows below give T cell receptor beta chains drawn from one sample of a study of molecular identifiers for immune sequencing clone quantification. TCRdb used MiXCR to reprocess the PCR reads, holding one entry per CDR3 protein. Of approximately 500,000 distinct CDR3 sequences in the sample, around a fifth were seen once. The sample was naive CD8+ T cells from blood, with Jurkat cell RNA spiked in. The receptors come from a human donor in good health. Some libraries in this study had Jurkat cell RNA spiked in. CDR3s include the opening cysteine and the closing phenylalanine or tryptophan. A D gene is named only where the DNA matches it firmly. Clone size is stated in some rows and not others, as once, few, many or a class when expanded.

clone size: many; D gene: -; J gene: TRBJ2-2; V gene: TRBV24-1; CDR3 DNA: TGTGCCACCAGTGATAACCCCGGGACCCTAGGGCGGGACACCGGGGAGCTGTTTTTT; CDR3 protein: CATSDNPGTLGRDTGELFF
clone size: -; D gene: -; J gene: TRBJ1-1; V gene: TRBV11-2; CDR3 DNA: TGTGCCAGCAGCTTAGGAGGGGGAGGGTGGACTGAAGCTTTCTTT; CDR3 protein: CASSLGGGGWTEAFF
clone size: -; D gene: TRBD2; J gene: TRBJ2-1; V gene: TRBV11-2; CDR3 DNA: TGTGCCAGCAGAGAGAGCGGGAGCTCCTACAATGAGCAGTTCTTC; CDR3 protein: CASRESGSSYNEQFF
clone size: -; D gene: -; J gene: TRBJ2-3; V gene: TRBV5-6; CDR3 DNA: TGTGCCAGCAGCCGCGCATTAGGGGTAGATACGCAGTATTTT; CDR3 protein: CASSRALGVDTQYF
clone size: many; D gene: -; J gene: TRBJ2-3; V gene: TRBV5-4; CDR3 DNA: TGTGCCAGCAGCTTGGACACCGACTTCACAGATACGCAGTATTTT; CDR3 protein: CASSLDTDFTDTQYF
clone size: few; D gene: -; J gene: TRBJ2-2; V gene: TRBV4-3; CDR3 DNA: TGCGCCAGCAGCCATCAACAAGAGAACACCGGGGAGCTGTTTTTT; CDR3 protein: CASSHQQENTGELFF
clone size: many; D gene: TRBD1; J gene: TRBJ1-1; V gene: TRBV12-5; CDR3 DNA: TGTGCTAGTGGTCCAACCGGGACAGAGAGTATGAACACTGAAGCTTTCTTT; CDR3 protein: CASGPTGTESMNTEAFF
clone size: -; D gene: TRBD2; J gene: TRBJ2-5; V gene: TRBV28; CDR3 DNA: TGTGCCAGCAGTCGGGGGGGTACGGAGACCCAGTACTTC; CDR3 protein: CASSRGGTETQYF
clone size: many; D gene: -; J gene: TRBJ2-3; V gene: TRBV19; CDR3 DNA: TGTGCCAGTAAAATGGGGCGCGGCGATACGCAGTATTTT; CDR3 protein: CASKMGRGDTQYF
clone size: many; D gene: -; J gene: TRBJ2-2; V gene: TRBV29-1; CDR3 DNA: TGCAGCGTAGGGGGGGTCACCGGGGAGCTGTTTTTT; CDR3 protein: CSVGGVTGELFF
clone size: -; D gene: TRBD2; J gene: TRBJ2-1; V gene: TRBV6-6; CDR3 DNA: TGTGCCAGCAGTTACCCGATGTCGGGACTACCTGAGCAGTTCTTC; CDR3 protein: CASSYPMSGLPEQFF
clone size: -; D gene: TRBD1; J gene: TRBJ2-2; V gene: TRBV6-4; CDR3 DNA: TGTGCCAGCAGTGACTCTTTAGACAGGGGGCTCGCCGGGGAGCTGTTTTTT; CDR3 protein: CASSDSLDRGLAGELFF
clone size: -; D gene: -; J gene: TRBJ2-3; V gene: TRBV28; CDR3 DNA: TGTGCCAGCAGTTTGGGTGGTGGACTCCCCACAGGTACGCAGTATTTT; CDR3 protein: CASSLGGGLPTGTQYF
clone size: many; D gene: TRBD2; J gene: TRBJ2-2; V gene: TRBV7-6; CDR3 DNA: TGTGCCAGCAGCCTCCGGACTAGCGGAGGCGGGACCGGGGAGCTGTTTTTT; CDR3 protein: CASSLRTSGGGTGELFF
clone size: -; D gene: -; J gene: TRBJ2-2; V gene: TRBV28; CDR3 DNA: TGTGCCATCGGGCCGGGACCCCAGGCCGGGGAGCTGTTTTTT; CDR3 protein: CAIGPGPQAGELFF
clone size: many; D gene: TRBD1; J gene: TRBJ1-3; V gene: TRBV20-1; CDR3 DNA: TGCAGTGCTAGAGAAGCGCCCACAGGGGGCTCTGGAAACACCATATATTTT; CDR3 protein: CSAREAPTGGSGNTIYF
clone size: many; D gene: -; J gene: TRBJ2-3; V gene: TRBV6-5; CDR3 DNA: TGTGCCAGCAGTTACTTCGGTAGCACAGATACGCAGTATTTT; CDR3 protein: CASSYFGSTDTQYF
clone size: -; D gene: -; J gene: TRBJ2-1; V gene: TRBV9; CDR3 DNA: TGTGCCAGCAGCGTAGGGACCGCGTCCTACAATGAGCAGTTCTTC; CDR3 protein: CASSVGTASYNEQFF
clone size: many; D gene: -; J gene: TRBJ2-3; V gene: TRBV13; CDR3 DNA: TGTGCCAGCAGCTCAGTAGCAGATACGCAGTATTTT; CDR3 protein: CASSSVADTQYF
clone size: many; D gene: TRBD2; J gene: TRBJ2-7; V gene: TRBV6-5; CDR3 DNA: TGTGCCAGCAGTTACGGGTTAGCGGGAGGGTTCTACGAGCAGTACTTC; CDR3 protein: CASSYGLAGGFYEQYF
clone size: many; D gene: -; J gene: TRBJ2-2; V gene: TRBV7-9; CDR3 DNA: TGTGCCAGCAGCCTCCTCTTCGAGGCCGGGGAGCTGTTTTTT; CDR3 protein: CASSLLFEAGELFF
clone size: -; D gene: TRBD1; J gene: TRBJ1-2; V gene: TRBV7-9; CDR3 DNA: TGTGCCAGCAGCAGAAGACAGGGGGACGCTGGCTACACCTTC; CDR3 protein: CASSRRQGDAGYTF
clone size: many; D gene: TRBD2; J gene: TRBJ2-3; V gene: TRBV30; CDR3 DNA: TGTGCCCGGGGGGATGCTACAGATACGCAGTATTTT; CDR3 protein: CARGDATDTQYF
clone size: many; D gene: -; J gene: TRBJ1-5; V gene: TRBV19; CDR3 DNA: TGTGCCAGTAGTATAGATGGCAATCAGCCCCAGCATTTT; CDR3 protein: CASSIDGNQPQHF
clone size: many; D gene: TRBD1; J gene: TRBJ1-5; V gene: TRBV28; CDR3 DNA: TGTGCCAGCAGTATTTCCGGACAGGGGAATCAGCCCCAGCATTTT; CDR3 protein: CASSISGQGNQPQHF
clone size: many; D gene: TRBD2; J gene: TRBJ2-3; V gene: TRBV13; CDR3 DNA: TGTGCCAGCAGCTCTAGCGGGGGGACCCACACAGATACGCAGTATTTT; CDR3 protein: CASSSSGGTHTDTQYF
clone size: -; D gene: -; J gene: TRBJ1-5; V gene: TRBV5-8; CDR3 DNA: TGTGCCGGGGGGGATCAGCCCCAGCATTTT; CDR3 protein: CAGGDQPQHF
clone size: -; D gene: -; J gene: TRBJ2-2; V gene: TRBV27; CDR3 DNA: TGTGCCAGCAGTTTCCTACCCGCGAACACCGGGGAGCTGTTTTTT; CDR3 protein: CASSFLPANTGELFF
clone size: -; D gene: TRBD1; J gene: TRBJ2-7; V gene: TRBV6-5; CDR3 DNA: TGTGCCAGCAAGAAACAGGGGACAGGGTACGAGCAGTACTTC; CDR3 protein: CASKKQGTGYEQYF
clone size: many; D gene: -; J gene: TRBJ2-7; V gene: TRBV4-1; CDR3 DNA: TGCGCCAGCAGCCCGACTACTACCTCCTACGAGCAGTACTTC; CDR3 protein: CASSPTTTSYEQYF
clone size: -; D gene: -; J gene: TRBJ1-6; V gene: TRBV27; CDR3 DNA: TGTGCCAGCAGTCGCGATGATAATTCACCCCCCCACTTT; CDR3 protein: CASSRDDNSPPHF
clone size: -; D gene: -; J gene: TRBJ2-5; V gene: TRBV13; CDR3 DNA: TGTGCCAGCAGCCCCCGGGGACACTTCCAAGAGACCCAGTACTTC; CDR3 protein: CASSPRGHFQETQYF
clone size: -; D gene: TRBD1; J gene: TRBJ1-2; V gene: TRBV4-3; CDR3 DNA: TGCGCCAGCAGCCAAGATTCAGGGACAGTGACTAACTATGGCTACACCTTC; CDR3 protein: CASSQDSGTVTNYGYTF
clone size: few; D gene: -; J gene: TRBJ2-7; V gene: TRBV20-1; CDR3 DNA: TGCAGTGCTAGGAAACGAACCTCCTACGAGCAGTACTTC; CDR3 protein: CSARKRTSYEQYF
clone size: many; D gene: -; J gene: TRBJ1-5; V gene: TRBV5-6; CDR3 DNA: TGTGCCAGCAGCTTGAAGGGTGGCCGGAACAATCAGCCCCAGCATTTT; CDR3 protein: CASSLKGGRNNQPQHF
clone size: many; D gene: -; J gene: TRBJ2-2; V gene: TRBV28; CDR3 DNA: TGTGCCAGCAGCCACGCAAGGGGAACCGGGGAGCTGTTTTTT; CDR3 protein: CASSHARGTGELFF
clone size: -; D gene: -; J gene: TRBJ2-3; V gene: TRBV19; CDR3 DNA: TGTGCCAGTAGTATTTACCCAACGGGGTTTGCGACACCTAGCACAGATACGCAGTATTTT; CDR3 protein: CASSIYPTGFATPSTDTQYF